This entry describes one TCR beta chain. In the original workflow: Estimates of nucleated cell counts were drawn from the amplification of reference gene primers. Generated by immunoSEQ multiplex PCR, the TCRdb table keeps only in-frame clones and is missing some. That table is the source of V, J and clone size, and D and trimming were worked out from the DNA. The table has around 360,000 clones, about 87% seen once. CDR1 and CDR2 (germline): LGHDT, YNNKEL (reference sequence). CDR3 length equals 13 residues. The V gene lost 1 base and the J gene lost 10 bases, with 13 bases spanning the gap. This specimen comes from a study of blood T cell repertoires in COVID-19. Study-level background: T cells, B-cell-depleted T cells, or PBMCs supplied cDNA or gDNA.

The study assigned cohorts using participant-reported clinical history. This clonotype was obtained from a man aged 40-55 years in a cohort exposed to, infected with or recovered from COVID-19 (not recorded which). The chain carries TRBV3-1 (or the pseudogene TRBV3-2) and TRBJ1-1; unclear D gene. The sequenced sample consisted of PBMCs or T cells enriched from blood (not recorded which). CDR3 amino acids: CASSQVGPGGAFF. In DNA, the CDR3 is TGTGCCAGCAGCCAAGTAGGGCCGGGAGGAGCTTTCTTT.